This is a list of T cell receptor beta chains from one sample in a study of blood T cell repertoires in COVID-19. Sequenced by immunoSEQ multiplex PCR; TCRdb stores in-frame clones only, minus some. The sample records roughly 250,000 clones, 70% to 85% being singletons. The sample taken for sequencing was peripheral blood. Receptors were obtained from a woman older than 75 with acute or convalescent COVID-19. The CDR3 runs from the conserved cysteine through the conserved F or W. D genes are given only for firm matches. Some rows have no size entry. The others give once, few or many, or a class for an expanded clone.

J | D | size | V | DNA | CDR3
TRBJ1-1 | TRBD1 | - | TRBV6-5 | TGTGCCAGCAGCCGACAGGGAAACACTGAAGCTTTCTTT | CASSRQGNTEAFF
TRBJ1-4 | TRBD1 | few | TRBV11-2 | TGTGCCAGCAGCTTAGGTACCCCGGGACAGGGGATAGGTAATGAAAAACTGTTTTTT | CASSLGTPGQGIGNEKLFF
TRBJ2-3 | TRBD2 | - | TRBV5-1 | TGCGCCAGCAGCTTGTCCAGCGGGGGGGCAGATACGCAGTATTTT | CASSLSSGGADTQYF
TRBJ2-7 | TRBD2 | few | TRBV10-2 | TGCGCCAGCAGTGATTCGGCGGGAGGGATGCACGAGCAGTACTTC | CASSDSAGGMHEQYF
TRBJ1-2 | - | few | TRBV29-1 | TGCAGCGTTGGATCGCCGGGACTGAACTATGGCTACACCTTC | CSVGSPGLNYGYTF
TRBJ2-2 | - | many | TRBV15 | TGTGCCACCAGCGGGAGAGGGTGGACAGCTCCTGGGGAGCTGTTTTTT | CATSGRGWTAPGELFF
TRBJ1-1 | - | - | TRBV5-1 | TGCGCCAGCAGCTTAGCACAGACCCGGAACACTGAAGCTTTCTTT | CASSLAQTRNTEAFF
TRBJ2-1 | TRBD2 | - | TRBV27 | TGTGCCAGCAGTCCCCGGACTAGCGGGAGGCCACGTGGCTCTTTCGAGCAGTTCTTC | CASSPRTSGRPRGSFEQFF
TRBJ2-5 | - | - | TRBV18 | TGTGCCAGCTCACCAAGGAGGGCCCCTTTTGAGACCCAGTACTTC | CASSPRRAPFETQYF
TRBJ2-4 | - | - | TRBV2 | TGTGCCAGCAGCACCCGGGACATGGGGGATGACATTCAGTACTTC | CASSTRDMGDDIQYF
TRBJ1-2 | TRBD1 | - | TRBV2 | TGTGCCAGCAGTGTGGGACAGGGGATTGGCTACACCTTC | CASSVGQGIGYTF
TRBJ1-2 | - | - | TRBV5-1 | TGCGCCAGCAGCTTGGGGGACTCCAACTATGGCTACACCTTC | CASSLGDSNYGYTF
TRBJ2-5 | - | few | TRBV5-4 | TGTGCCAGCAGCTTGGCCCTGGCCGCCCAAGAGACCCAGTACTTC | CASSLALAAQETQYF
TRBJ1-1 | TRBD1 | - | TRBV19 | TGTGCCAGTAGTGAGACAGGGGGACTAATCAGGGGTACTGAAGCTTTCTTT | CASSETGGLIRGTEAFF
TRBJ1-6 | - | - | TRBV4-3 | TGCGCCAGCAGCCAAGATGGACCAAGGGGATCACCCCTCCACTTT | CASSQDGPRGSPLHF
TRBJ2-5 | TRBD1 | - | TRBV7-6 | TGTGCCAGCAGCCGTGGGACAGCCCTTAGGGAGACCCAGTACTTC | CASSRGTALRETQYF
TRBJ1-6 | - | - | TRBV27 | TGTGCCAGCAGTTTATCGATAAGGGGAAGTGGTAATTCACCCCTCCACTTT | CASSLSIRGSGNSPLHF
TRBJ2-3 | TRBD1 | once | TRBV7-2 | TGTGCCAGCAGCCCACAGGGGCGGGCAGATACGCAGTATTTT | CASSPQGRADTQYF
TRBJ1-2 | - | - | TRBV7-8 | TGTGCCAGCAGCTTGGCGGGTATGGGCTATGGCTACACCTTC | CASSLAGMGYGYTF
TRBJ2-7 | TRBD1 | - | TRBV6-2/TRBV6-3 | TGTGCCAGCAGTTACACCGGGACAGGGGACTACGAGCAGTACTTC | CASSYTGTGDYEQYF
TRBJ1-2 | TRBD1 | - | TRBV7-9 | TGTGCCAGCAGCCCACCGACAGGGAGTGGATTTAACTATGGCTACACCTTC | CASSPPTGSGFNYGYTF
TRBJ1-5 | - | - | TRBV2 | TGTGCCATTACCTCAAGCGGGTCTAGCAATCAGCCCCAGCATTTT | CAITSSGSSNQPQHF
TRBJ2-7 | TRBD2 | once | TRBV29-1 | TGCAGCGTTAGGGCTAGCGGGAGATACGAGCAGTACTTC | CSVRASGRYEQYF
TRBJ1-5 | TRBD1 | once | TRBV18 | TGTGCCAGCTCACCAGGCCCGGGACAGAATCAGCCCCAGCATTTT | CASSPGPGQNQPQHF
TRBJ1-1 | TRBD1 | - | TRBV6-6 | TGTGCCAGCAGTTACGGACAGGGGTCGAACACTGAAGCTTTCTTT | CASSYGQGSNTEAFF
TRBJ2-2 | TRBD1 | - | TRBV2 | TGTGCCAGCAGCGCCAATCAGGGACAGGGGAACACCGGGGAGCTGTTTTTT | CASSANQGQGNTGELFF
TRBJ2-1 | - | once | TRBV2 | TGTGCCAGCCTGCAGGGCGTTTCCTACAATGAGCAGTTCTTC | CASLQGVSYNEQFF
TRBJ2-7 | TRBD1 | - | TRBV5-1 | TGCGCCAGCAGCTTGGAGGGACAGGGGGCGATAAGTTCCTACGAGCAGTACTTC | CASSLEGQGAISSYEQYF
TRBJ2-6 | - | - | TRBV5-1 | TGCGCCAGCAGCTTGACTACTGGGGCCAACGTCCTGACTTTC | CASSLTTGANVLTF
TRBJ2-2 | TRBD2 | few | TRBV7-9 | TGTGCCAGCAGCCATCCAGCGGGAGTTAGCACCGGGGAGCTGTTTTTT | CASSHPAGVSTGELFF
TRBJ1-5 | TRBD1 | - | TRBV19 | TGTGCCAGTAGTCGACAACAGGGGGCGAGCAATCAGCCCCAGCATTTT | CASSRQQGASNQPQHF
TRBJ2-1 | - | - | TRBV3-1/TRBV3-2 | TGTGCCAGCAGCCCTGGGTGGCGGAGGCACAATGAGCAGTTCTTC | CASSPGWRRHNEQFF
TRBJ2-4 | - | - | TRBV20-1 | TGCAGTGCTAGTCGTCGGGGATCGGAAAACATTCAGTACTTC | CSASRRGSENIQYF
TRBJ2-5 | - | - | TRBV5-4 | TGTGCCAGCAGCTTACGTACTGATCAAGAGACCCAGTACTTC | CASSLRTDQETQYF
TRBJ1-2 | - | - | TRBV19 | TGTGCCAGTAGTATAGGGGCAGGTAGACCCTATGGCTACACCTTC | CASSIGAGRPYGYTF
TRBJ1-3 | TRBD1 | - | TRBV5-4 | TGTGCCAGCAGCTTGGAGGGACAGCGCTCTGGAAACACCATATATTTT | CASSLEGQRSGNTIYF
TRBJ2-2 | - | - | TRBV29-1 | TGCAGCGTGGGGAGAGGGCAGGGAGGTTCGACCGGGGAGCTGTTTTTT | CSVGRGQGGSTGELFF
TRBJ1-6 | - | - | TRBV15 | TGTGCCACCAGCAGAGGGGGGAGGGATTCACCCCTCCACTTT | CATSRGGRDSPLHF
TRBJ2-7 | - | - | TRBV30 | TGTGCCTGGAGTGTAACCGGCTACGAGCAGTACTTC | CAWSVTGYEQYF
TRBJ1-2 | - | - | TRBV10-3 | TGTGCCATCAGTGAAACCGGGGGAATGAGGGGCTACACCTTC | CAISETGGMRGYTF
TRBJ2-7 | - | few | TRBV6-1 | TGTGCCAGCAGTGAAGCAAGGAGTGGGGGCCAGGACTTCTACGAGCAGTACTTC | CASSEARSGGQDFYEQYF
TRBJ2-5 | TRBD2 | once | TRBV5-4 | TGTGCCAGCAGCCAGGGACTAGCGGGAGGCACACTACTCCAAGAGACCCAGTACTTC | CASSQGLAGGTLLQETQYF
TRBJ2-7 | TRBD2 | - | TRBV7-9 | TGTGCCAGCAGCGCCGGACTAGCGGGAGAGATCTACGAGCAGTACTTC | CASSAGLAGEIYEQYF
TRBJ2-7 | TRBD1 | - | TRBV27 | TGTGCCAGCAGCAAACCACCCGGGACAGGGGGCTACGAGCAGTACTTC | CASSKPPGTGGYEQYF
TRBJ1-2 | - | - | TRBV12-3/TRBV12-4 | TGTGCCAGCAGTCCAGGGTTCGCCTATGGCTACACCTTC | CASSPGFAYGYTF
TRBJ1-4 | TRBD1 | - | TRBV5-1 | TGCGCCAGCAGACTAGGACAGGGAACAGCTAATGAAAAACTGTTTTTT | CASRLGQGTANEKLFF